This TCR beta chain was observed in a study of cytomegalovirus exposure and HLA in healthy donors. Study at large: From donors who were HLA-typed, an early data release held around 85 million unique TCRs.

Researchers ran the PCR with 60 Vbeta and 13 Jbeta primers. Assay: immunoSEQ multiplex PCR; the TCRdb copy retains only in-frame clones and omits some. The table has a few hundred thousand clones, almost 80% seen once. In its sample, this clone was seen a few times. Its target is not known. General study findings and limits: Earlier analysis yielded a pattern in which most TCR beta V segments were productive about 90% or about 30% of the time. Across all donors, roughly uniform sequencing depth was an assumption of the presence/absence analyses. Most TCR sequences were uncommon, yet certain public TCRs appeared in many donors.

The CDR3 length is 14 residues. Trimming shortened V by 0 bases and J by 7 bases, and 12 bases separated the two germline ends. Germline V gene sequence: CDR1 GTSNPN, CDR2 SVGIG (reference sequence). The sequence derives from a man aged 18 to 30 in good health and CMV-seronegative. Material: PBMCs. The rearrangement uses TRBV30 and TRBJ1-4; D remains ambiguous. CDR3 sequence (DNA): TGTGCCTGGAGTGTGGGAGGGTACGGTGAAAAACTGTTTTTT. Translating it yields CAWSVGGYGEKLFF.